The 10 T cell receptor beta chains given below trace back to one sample, sequenced in a study of a mutant IDH1 vaccine in newly diagnosed glioma. Data came from immunoSEQ multiplex PCR; TCRdb stores just in-frame clones and leaves some out. Among under 60,000 clones listed, approximately 76% were seen once. These TCRs' antigens remain unknown. Specified time point: week 47, end of study. The investigators gave 300 ug of mutant IDH1 20-mer peptide in each vaccine dose, together with topical imiquimod. The sample in question was PBMCs, obtained from a glioma patient whose treatment included an IDH1 peptide vaccine. These receptors were collected from a woman in her thirties or forties with glioma. Some clones in this sample may be carry-over from other donors' samples.

The chain has TRBV5-8 and TRBJ2-3, with 10 bases fitting TRBD2. After removal of 3 bases from V and 3 bases from J, the junction contained 4 bases not matched to a gene. CDR3 length: 15 amino acids. Germline CDR1 and CDR2: SGHTS and YDEGEE. As DNA, the CDR3 is TGTGCCAGCAGCTACAGGACTAGCGGAACAGATACGCAGTATTTT. Its translation: CASSYRTSGTDTQYF.

The chain employs TRBV19 and TRBJ1-2; 8 nucleotides line up with TRBD1. The CDR3 has 15 residues. Looked up from germline, CDR1 is LNHDA and CDR2 is SQIVND (reference sequence). Losses at the gene ends were 6 bases for V and 6 bases for J; bases not matched to a gene: 12. The CDR3 loop reads CASRTQGQGRDGYTF. The CDR3 region has the DNA TGTGCCAGTAGAACTCAAGGACAGGGAAGAGATGGCTACACCTTC.

The chain joins TRBV6-1 to TRBJ1-1; D is unclear. V lost 7 bases and J lost 3, with 6 bases in between. The CDR3 length is 11 residues. Germline CDR1 is MNHNS and CDR2 is SASEGT. The CDR3 nucleotides read TGTGCCAGCAAGGAGGACACTGAAGCTTTCTTT. Amino acids: CASKEDTEAFF.

This sequence joins TRBV18 and TRBJ1-1; a possible D gene is TRBD1 (6 bases). With 1 base removed from V and 1 base from J, the gap between germline ends came to 10 bases. Germline CDR1 and CDR2: KGHSH and LQKENI. The CDR3 totals 15 residues. The CDR3 bases are TGTGCCAGCTCACCACTAGGGGGGGGGAACACTGAAGCTTTCTTT. Its translation is CASSPLGGGNTEAFF.

The CDR3 nucleotides read TGTGCCAGCAGCTTAGGAGATCCAACAGATACGCAGTATTTT. Its translation is CASSLGDPTDTQYF. The V call is TRBV7-9, the J call TRBJ2-3; unclear D gene. V lost 1 base and J 3 bases, leaving 8 bases between the germline ends. Germline-derived CDR1 and CDR2 are SEHNR and FQNEAQ (reference sequence). CDR3 length: 14 amino acids.

This chain uses TRBV10-2 with TRBJ2-1; TRBD2 aligns across 8 bases. With 1 base clipped from V and 0 bases from J, the junction kept 2 bases outside the gene matches. Germline assignment: CDR1 WSHSY and CDR2 SAAADI. This CDR3 region has 16 residues. The CDR3 region has the DNA TGCGCCAGCAGTGAGTTCGGGGGGGTCTCCTACAATGAGCAGTTCTTC. Translated: CASSEFGGVSYNEQFF.

This clone was seen more than once but under ten times. V gene TRBV29-1 combines with J gene TRBJ1-1; 7 bases are shared with TRBD1. The CDR3 sequence is 14 residues long. After removal of 6 bases from V and 3 bases from J, the junction contained 10 bases not matched to a gene. Germline V gives CDR1 SQVTM, CDR2 ANQGSEA. This CDR3 is CSVPRGGPDTEAFF. CDR3 coding DNA: TGCAGCGTCCCCAGGGGGGGGCCGGACACTGAAGCTTTCTTT.

This sequence joins TRBV30 and TRBJ1-2, with D perhaps matching TRBD1 (5 bases). This CDR3 has 13 amino acids. Germline V lookup: CDR1 GTSNPN, CDR2 SVGIG (reference sequence). V lost 1 base and J 1 base, leaving 7 bases between the germline ends. The CDR3: CAWSGQLNYGYTF. The DNA of the CDR3 is TGTGCCTGGAGTGGACAGCTTAACTATGGCTACACCTTC.

The sample holds one count of this clone. The junction and the germline gene differ at one end; a read error may be behind it. CDR3 coding DNA: TGTGCCTGGAGTCCCGCCCCGAGATTAGCGGCGACCTACGAGCAGTGCTTC. Protein product: CAWSPAPRLAATYEQCF. V usage is TRBV30 and J usage is TRBJ2-7; the D gene is possibly TRBD2 (6 bases). CDR3 size: 17 residues. CDR1 is GTSNPN, CDR2 SVGIG, per germline (reference sequence).

The rearrangement links TRBV27 to TRBJ2-3, with D hard to call. This CDR3 region has 14 residues. Germline assignment: CDR1 MNHEY and CDR2 SMNVEV (reference sequence). The ends were cut back, 2 bases at V and 6 bases at J, with 12 bases in the middle. This CDR3 reads CASSLPTGSDTQYF. The CDR3 bases are TGTGCCAGCAGTTTACCTACGGGCTCGGATACGCAGTATTTT.